These 21 T cell receptor beta chains were all obtained from the same sample, sequenced in a study of CD8 T cells in Susac syndrome. An amount of RNA that ranged from 0.5 to 1 ug was reverse transcribed with random hexamers. A single record per CDR3 protein comes from TCRdb applying MiXCR to the immunoSEQ multiplex PCR reads. Of approximately 190,000 distinct CDR3 sequences in the sample, around 90% were seen once. Sequencing was carried out using CD4+ T cells from PBMCs. These receptor sequences come from a human donor with Susac syndrome.

About this clonotype: At one boundary the junction diverges from the germline segment, which might be a read error. The chain has TRBV7-7 and TRBJ2-5; tentative D call: TRBD2 (6 bases). There are 14 residues in the CDR3. From germline, CDR1 is SSHAT and CDR2 FNYEAQ (reference sequence). The CDR3 coding sequence is TGTGCTAGCAGCTTAGTAGCGGAGCCAGGGAACCAGTACTTC. Encoded protein: CASSLVAEPGNQYF.

The gene calls are TRBV4-1 and TRBJ2-2; D gene uncertain. Germline V gene lookup returns CDR1 MGHRA and CDR2 YSYEKL. The CDR3 has 18 amino acids. V dropped 1 base and J dropped 4 bases, with 19 bases sitting between them. Here the CDR3 DNA reads TGCGCCAGCAGCCAAGTTGTTTTGGTTTACGGGTCCACCGGGGAGCTGTTTTTT. Amino acids: CASSQVVLVYGSTGELFF.

The rearrangement uses TRBV5-4 and TRBJ2-2; 9 nucleotides align to TRBD1. The CDR3 covers 16 residues. Germline CDR1 SGHNT, CDR2 YYREEE (reference sequence). V lost 3 bases and J lost 4; bases outside the gene matches: 7. The CDR3 bases are TGTGCCAGCAGCTCAGGCGGGACAGGGATCACCGGGGAGCTGTTTTTT. This codes for CASSSGGTGITGELFF.

The V call is TRBV19, the J call TRBJ2-3, with 10 nucleotides matching TRBD1. Germline assignment: CDR1 LNHDA and CDR2 SQIVND (reference sequence). This CDR3 region has 14 residues. V dropped 7 bases and J dropped 8; count of bases not matched to a gene: 9. CDR3 sequence (DNA): TGTGCCAGTAAAAGGGACAGGGGTGGTGGTACGCAGTATTTT. This translates into CASKRDRGGGTQYF. The whole variable domain, filled in from reference TRBV19 and TRBJ2-3, reads DGGITQSPKYLFRKEGQNVTLSCEQNLNHDAMYWYRQDPGQGLRLIYYSQIVNDFQKGDIAEGYSVSREKKESFPLTVTSAQKNPTAFYLCASKRDRGGGTQYFGPGTRLTVL.

This clonotype was counted between two and nine times. The J gene is TRBJ2-5, the V gene TRBV7-2; TRBD2 agrees at 11 bases. The CDR3 covers 15 residues. Losses at the gene ends were 3 bases for V and 4 bases for J; bases not matched to a gene: 4. From germline, CDR1 is SGHTA and CDR2 FQGNSA. In DNA, the CDR3 is TGTGCCAGCAGCTTCATGGGGACTAGCGGAGAGACCCAGTACTTC. Protein: CASSFMGTSGETQYF.

V and J are TRBV20-1 and TRBJ1-4; D gene ambiguous. This CDR3 contains 14 residues. The germline V and J ends were trimmed by 1 base and 0 bases, with 6 bases remaining between them. The germline V gene encodes CDR1 DFQATT and CDR2 SNEGSKA (reference sequence). This CDR3 is CSARGGATNEKLFF. The CDR3 DNA reads as TGCAGTGCTAGAGGGGGAGCAACTAATGAAAAACTGTTTTTT.

The J gene is TRBJ1-4, the V gene TRBV27; 7 bases are shared with TRBD1. The CDR3 loop spans 17 amino acids. CDR1 and CDR2 (germline): MNHEY, SMNVEV (reference sequence). V lost 7 bases, J lost 5 bases, and 16 bases stayed unmatched. CDR3 region: CASIKDRATVWNEKLFF. The CDR3 DNA is TGTGCCAGCATAAAAGACAGGGCGACGGTGTGGAATGAAAAACTGTTTTTT. The entire variable domain, with the rest obtained from reference TRBV27 and TRBJ1-4, is as follows: EAQVTQNPRYLITVTGKKLTVTCSQNMNHEYMSWYRQDPGLGLRQIYYSMNVEVTDKGDVPEGYKVSRKEKRNFPLILESPSPNQTSLYFCASIKDRATVWNEKLFFGSGTQLSVL.

This chain joins TRBV4-1 and TRBJ1-1; 7 bases map to TRBD1. The CDR3 contains 14 residues. Germline CDR1 and CDR2: MGHRA and YSYEKL. Losses at the gene ends were 2 bases for V and 5 bases for J; bases not matched to a gene: 5. CDR3 nucleotides: TGCGCCAGCAGCCAAAGGGACAGAGAGACTGAAGCTTTCTTT. Translation: CASSQRDRETEAFF.

This chain connects TRBV20-1 to TRBJ2-1; 7 nucleotides agree with TRBD2. The CDR3 contains 16 residues. Germline V gene lookup returns CDR1 DFQATT and CDR2 SNEGSKA (reference sequence). With 1 base clipped from V and 10 bases from J, the junction kept 16 bases outside the gene matches. CDR3 residues: CSARGAAGDGVYEQFF. The CDR3 nucleotides are TGCAGTGCTAGAGGCGCCGCGGGGGACGGGGTTTACGAGCAGTTCTTC.

The chain employs TRBV20-1 and TRBJ1-4; D gene ambiguous. Looked up from germline, CDR1 is DFQATT and CDR2 is SNEGSKA (reference sequence). The CDR3 totals 12 residues. Trimming took off 2 bases at V and 8 bases at J, with 9 bases between the two ends. The CDR3 sequence is CSARIGGEKLFF. CDR3 DNA: TGCAGTGCTAGAATAGGTGGGGAAAAACTGTTTTTT.

CDR3 coding DNA: TGTGCCAGCAGCCGACAAAAGGGGATAACTGAAGCTTTCTTT. This translates into CASSRQKGITEAFF. The chain carries TRBV6-5 and TRBJ1-1; a possible D gene is TRBD1 (5 bases). The CDR3 length is 14 residues. V was pared by 6 bases and J by 5 bases, with 16 bases between. The V gene's germline CDR1 is MNHEY and CDR2 SVGAGI.

The chain uses TRBV4-1 and TRBJ2-3; 10 positions match TRBD1. The junction had 7 bases not matched to a gene; V was cut back by 2 bases and J by 5 bases. The CDR3 contains 16 residues. CDR1 is MGHRA, CDR2 YSYEKL, per germline. The CDR3 reads CASSQPDRGVRDTQYF. CDR3 nucleotide sequence: TGCGCCAGCAGCCAACCGGACAGGGGGGTCCGAGATACGCAGTATTTT.

The genes are TRBV5-1 and TRBJ2-1; D uncertain. The ends were cut back, 3 bases at V and 5 bases at J, with 12 bases in the middle. CDR1 and CDR2 from the germline V gene are SGHRS and YFSETQ. The CDR3 extends over 14 amino acids. The CDR3 region is CASSSGSLDNEQFF. The CDR3 nucleotides are TGCGCCAGCAGCTCCGGTTCCCTAGACAATGAGCAGTTCTTC.

CDR3 amino acids: CSVGSSNQPQHF. CDR3 in DNA: TGCAGCGTTGGCAGTAGCAATCAGCCCCAGCATTTT. This rearrangement joins TRBV29-1 to TRBJ1-5, with no clear D. Germline assignment: CDR1 SQVTM and CDR2 ANQGSEA. The ends were cut back, 4 bases at V and 0 bases at J, with 4 bases in the middle. CDR3 length equals 12 residues.

The rearrangement uses TRBV11-2 and TRBJ1-3; D is unclear. Germline CDR1 is SGHAT and CDR2 is FQNNGV. This CDR3 comprises 13 residues. The V end was cut by 0 bases, the J end by 5 bases, with 5 bases between. The CDR3 coding sequence is TGTGCCAGCAGCTTAGATCCCCGAAACACCATATATTTT. Residues: CASSLDPRNTIYF.

This chain joins TRBV5-1 and TRBJ1-1, with D perhaps matching TRBD1 (6 bases). The CDR3 consists of 14 residues. CDR1 is SGHRS, CDR2 YFSETQ, per germline. Trimming removed 7 bases at V and 6 bases at J, with 19 bases between. This CDR3 is CASFQGGAGAEAFF. CDR3 in DNA: TGCGCCAGCTTTCAAGGGGGGGCAGGGGCTGAAGCTTTCTTT.

V is TRBV9 and J is TRBJ1-3; D remains ambiguous. The CDR3 is made up of 16 amino acids. Germline CDR1 and CDR2: SGDLS and YYNGEE. V lost 4 bases and J lost 2, with 16 bases in between. In DNA form, the CDR3 reads TGTGCCAGCAGCCTCGCTTGGGATGTGACTGGAAACACCATATATTTT. Translation: CASSLAWDVTGNTIYF.

The rearrangement uses TRBV5-1 and TRBJ1-2; a weak D match, TRBD1 (5 bases). V dropped 2 bases and J dropped 3 bases, with 17 bases sitting between them. This CDR3 is built from 16 residues. Germline V lookup: CDR1 SGHRS, CDR2 YFSETQ. CDR3 DNA: TGCGCCAGCAGCTTTGAGGTCAGGGAAGACGACTATGGCTACACCTTC. Its protein product is CASSFEVREDDYGYTF.

This clonotype was picked up one time. The chain joins TRBV7-3 to TRBJ2-5; D possibly corresponds to TRBD2 (6 bases). Between the trimmed V and J ends, which lost 4 bases and 1 base, there was a span of 13 bases. Germline V gene data show CDR1 as SGHTA and CDR2 as FQGTGA. This CDR3 is 15 amino acids long. As DNA, the CDR3 is TGTGCCAGCAGCTCTCAAGCCGGGGGCCAAGAGACCCAGTACTTC. Residues: CASSSQAGGQETQYF.

The rearrangement links TRBV20-1 to TRBJ1-1; tentatively, D is TRBD1 (5 bases). With 6 bases removed from V and 6 bases from J, the gap between germline ends came to 20 bases. This CDR3 spans 14 amino acids. In germline, CDR1 is DFQATT, CDR2 SNEGSKA (reference sequence). The CDR3 nucleotides read TGCAGTGCGCCCAACGTCCGGGACTTGGCTGAAGCTTTCTTT. It translates to CSAPNVRDLAEAFF.

This clonotype was observed a few times. The rearrangement uses TRBV27 and TRBJ2-2, with unresolved D. The CDR3 totals 13 residues. Germline V gene data show CDR1 as MNHEY and CDR2 as SMNVEV (reference sequence). Trimming cost V 2 bases and J 3 bases, with 4 bases left between them. The CDR3 nucleotides are TGTGCCAGCAGTTTAGAATACACCGGGGAGCTGTTTTTT. Amino acid sequence: CASSLEYTGELFF.